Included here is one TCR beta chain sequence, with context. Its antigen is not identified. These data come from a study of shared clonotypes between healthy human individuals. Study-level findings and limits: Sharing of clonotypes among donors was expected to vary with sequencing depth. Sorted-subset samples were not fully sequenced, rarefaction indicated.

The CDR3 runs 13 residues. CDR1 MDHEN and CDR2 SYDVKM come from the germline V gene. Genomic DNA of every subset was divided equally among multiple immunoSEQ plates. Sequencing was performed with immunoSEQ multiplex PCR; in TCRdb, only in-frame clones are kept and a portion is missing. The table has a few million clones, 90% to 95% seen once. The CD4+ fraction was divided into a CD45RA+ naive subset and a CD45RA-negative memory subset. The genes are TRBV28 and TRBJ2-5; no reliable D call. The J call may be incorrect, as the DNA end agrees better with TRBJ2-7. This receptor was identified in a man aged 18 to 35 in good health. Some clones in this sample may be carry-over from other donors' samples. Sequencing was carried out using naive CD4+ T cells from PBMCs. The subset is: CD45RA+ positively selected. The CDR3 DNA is TGTGCCAGCACTCTGGTGCAAACCTACGAGCAGTACTTC. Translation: CASTLVQTYEQYF.